The 19 T cell receptor beta chains in this list originate from one sample, sequenced in a study of T cell clonality in common variable immunodeficiency. Some clones are missing from TCRdb's copy, which holds only in-frame ones; the method was immunoSEQ multiplex PCR. The sample was found to contain approximately 81,000 clones, and every one recurs. Material for sequencing was peripheral blood mononuclear cells. The receptors originated from a person aged 18 to 70 in good health.

This clone was seen ten or more times. The read halts 3 residues ahead of the CDR3 end, with the missing end drawn from the germline J gene. The V and J genes are TRBV20-1 and TRBJ1-1, with 7 bases aligning to TRBD1. The germline V gene has CDR1 DFQATT and CDR2 SNEGSKA (reference sequence). This CDR3 comprises 14 residues. The V gene end was trimmed by 4 bases and the J gene end by 0 bases; junction bases not matched to a gene: 5. The sequenced part of the CDR3 DNA is TGCAGTGCTACCCCGACAGGGATGAACACTGAA. Protein sequence: CSATPTGMNTE. The full CDR3 is CSATPTGMNTEAFF.

This clone was observed many times. Read data end 3 residues before the CDR3 end; the end is taken from the germline J gene. The chain carries TRBV2 and TRBJ2-7; D is undetermined. This CDR3 comprises 11 residues. The V gene lost 6 bases and the J gene lost 2 bases, with 5 bases spanning the gap. Germline V gene sequence: CDR1 SNHLY, CDR2 FYNNEI. The covered CDR3 bases are TGTGCCAGCAGCCCCACCTACGAG. This encodes CASSPTYE. The whole CDR3 is CASSPTYEQYF.

The sample holds many counts of this clone. The CDR3 end is not reached by the read, which stops 3 residues before it; the germline J gene fills it in. The chain is built from TRBV5-1 and TRBJ2-1, with 8 bases lining up with TRBD2. The germline V gene has CDR1 SGHRS and CDR2 YFSETQ. V trimming: 0 bases; J trimming: 0 bases; junction bases outside the gene matches: 5. This CDR3 has 17 amino acids. Incomplete CDR3 DNA: TGCGCCAGCAGCTTGGATCCACGGGGGGGCTCCTACAATGAG. It codes for CASSLDPRGGSYNE. The CDR3, in full, reads CASSLDPRGGSYNEQFF.

This clone was counted many times. The junction departs from germline at one end; a sequencing error may be responsible. The CDR3 goes on 3 residues after the read ends, and that part is filled in from the germline J gene. The J gene is TRBJ2-1, the V gene TRBV4-2; tentatively, D is TRBD2 (5 bases). The CDR3 runs 17 residues. Germline V gene data show CDR1 as LGHNA and CDR2 as YNFKEQ. CDR3 DNA, as far as it was read: TGCGCCAGCAGCCAAGAACTACTAGATCATAAGGGCAATGAG. This encodes CASSQELLDHKGNE. The whole CDR3 reads CASSQELLDHKGNEQFF.

Details on this clone: The missing CDR3 end, 3 residues past where the read stops, is filled in from the germline J gene. This chain joins TRBV20-1 and TRBJ2-1; TRBD2 agrees at 12 bases. Trimming took 6 bases from V and 3 from J; bases not matched to a gene: 3. CDR1 and CDR2 from the germline V gene are DFQATT and SNEGSKA (reference sequence). This CDR3 contains 14 residues. CDR3 region: CSARTSGNYNEQFF. The sequenced CDR3 bases are TGCAGTGCAAGGACTAGCGGGAACTACAATGAG.

This clone has a count of ten or more. The CDR3 bases that were read are TGCAGTGCTAGAGATGGGGAGTTTAGGGACAGGGGTGATAGCAATCAGCCC. It encodes CSARDGEFRDRGDSNQP. The entire CDR3 reads CSARDGEFRDRGDSNQPQHF. The chain has TRBV20-1 and TRBJ1-5; 10 nucleotides align to TRBD1. The read is 3 residues too short to cover the CDR3 end, so that end is filled in from the germline J gene. The junction had 14 bases not matched to a gene; V was cut back by 0 bases and J by 0 bases. Germline CDR1 reads DFQATT; CDR2 reads SNEGSKA (reference sequence). The CDR3 runs 20 residues.

Ten or more counts support this clone. The sequenced fragment ends 3 residues before the CDR3 boundary, so the rest is inferred from the germline J gene. This sequence joins TRBV11-2 and TRBJ1-5; a possible D gene is TRBD1 (6 bases). Deletions cut 5 bases from V and 6 bases from J, with 17 bases between. Germline lookup yields CDR1 SGHAT and CDR2 FQNNGV. The CDR3 is 15 residues long. The CDR3 bases that were read are TGTGCCAGCAGCGCTACCACGGCAGGGGTTCAGCCC. Protein: CASSATTAGVQP. The whole CDR3 protein reads CASSATTAGVQPQHF.

In its sample, this clone was seen many times. The read ends 3 residues before the CDR3 terminus; that terminus is restored from the germline J gene. The same CDR3 can be traced to other DNA sequences in this sample. The chain carries TRBV7-2 and TRBJ2-5, with no clear D. The CDR3 contains 12 residues. Trimming took 5 bases from V and 0 from J, leaving 4 bases between them. Germline V gives CDR1 SGHTA, CDR2 FQGNSA. Here the CDR3 reads CASSPYQETQYF. Partial CDR3 DNA: TGTGCCAGCAGCCCCTACCAAGAGACC.

This clone was counted ten times or more. The read ends 3 residues before the CDR3 terminus; that terminus is restored from the germline J gene. V and J are TRBV10-3 and TRBJ1-2; 8 bases fit TRBD1. Germline V gene data show CDR1 as ENHRY and CDR2 as SYGVKD. The CDR3 has 16 residues. Incomplete CDR3 DNA: TGTGCCATCAGTGAGTCTCTGGCAGGGGGCGTTCTCAGC. It yields the protein CAISESLAGGVLS. The full CDR3 protein is CAISESLAGGVLSYTF.

This clone was recorded many times. The CDR3 goes on 3 residues after the read ends, and that part is filled in from the germline J gene. The chain links TRBV7-9 to TRBJ1-1; D is possibly TRBD1 (5 bases). The germline V gene encodes CDR1 SEHNR and CDR2 FQNEAQ (reference sequence). The CDR3 consists of 14 residues. Between the trimmed V and J ends, which lost 5 bases and 5 bases, there was a span of 15 bases. CDR3: CASSPGGRRTEAFF. The CDR3 DNA, read in part, is TGTGCCAGCAGCCCGGGGGGGAGGCGTACTGAA.

This clone was counted many times. The read comes to an end 3 residues before the CDR3 does, leaving the germline J gene to fill in the end. This chain joins TRBV2 and TRBJ2-5, with D unclear. The germline V gene has CDR1 SNHLY and CDR2 FYNNEI. Deletions cut 7 bases from V and 2 bases from J, with 8 bases between. This CDR3 has 12 residues. CDR3 in amino acids: CASKTTQETQYF. The DNA read from the CDR3 is TGTGCCAGCAAGACAACTCAAGAGACC.

This clone came up many times. The read ends 3 residues early relative to the CDR3; the germline J gene fills the gap. The chain is built from TRBV7-6 and TRBJ1-6; D might be TRBD1 (5 bases). V lost 3 bases, J lost 6 bases, and 15 bases lay in between. The CDR3 spans 16 residues. Germline CDR1 is SGHVS and CDR2 is FNYEAQ. Partial CDR3 DNA: TGTGCCAGCAGCTTCGGGGGAGGGTTCTTTAATTCACCC. Encoded protein: CASSFGGGFFNSP. The complete CDR3 sequence is CASSFGGGFFNSPLHF.

As regards this clone: The read is 3 residues too short to cover the CDR3 end, so that end is filled in from the germline J gene. V gene TRBV19 combines with J gene TRBJ2-3; 10 bases map to TRBD2. Germline assignment: CDR1 LNHDA and CDR2 SQIVND (reference sequence). CDR3 length: 21 residues. V shed 3 bases and J 1 base; nucleotides not matched to a gene: 19. CDR3 residues: CASSMDGTSESRGPGTDTQYF. The CDR3 bases that were read are TGTGCCAGTAGTATGGACGGGACTAGCGAGAGTCGGGGCCCCGGCACAGATACG.

With regard to this clone: The read ends 3 residues shy of where the CDR3 ends; the end is completed using the germline J gene. J is TRBJ2-3 and V is TRBV10-2; D is possibly TRBD1 (5 bases). This CDR3 is built from 14 residues. V shed 8 bases and J shed 6 bases, with 18 bases lying between them. Germline CDR1 WSHSY, CDR2 SAAADI. The covered CDR3 bases are TGCGCCAGCTGGGCCTATAAGGGGTTCGATACG. It codes for CASWAYKGFDT. The full CDR3 protein is CASWAYKGFDTQYF.

This clone was observed at least ten times. The read ends 3 residues early relative to the CDR3; the germline J gene fills the gap. The genes are TRBV18 and TRBJ2-3, with 11 nucleotides matching TRBD2. Per germline, CDR1 KGHSH and CDR2 LQKENI. This CDR3 spans 15 amino acids. V gave up 4 bases and J gave up 2 bases; unmatched junction bases: 2. The chain's CDR3 is CASSRSGRDTDTQYF. Partial CDR3 DNA: TGTGCCAGCTCACGTAGCGGGAGGGACACAGATACG.

Ten or more counts support this clone. The read comes to an end 3 residues before the CDR3 does, leaving the germline J gene to fill in the end. This sequence joins TRBV10-2 and TRBJ2-1; 15 bases align to TRBD2. Germline-derived CDR1 and CDR2 are WSHSY and SAAADI. The CDR3 has 15 amino acids. Losses at the gene ends were 6 bases for V and 7 bases for J; bases not matched to a gene: 4. CDR3 DNA, as far as it was read: TGCGCCAGCAGCGGGACTAGCGGGAGGAGTAATGAG. Its protein product is CASSGTSGRSNE. The entire CDR3 sequence reads CASSGTSGRSNEQFF.

This clone has at least ten counts. Read coverage stops 3 residues before the CDR3 terminus; the germline J gene supplies the remainder. This sequence joins TRBV7-9 and TRBJ1-4; 7 bases match TRBD1. The CDR3 sequence is 15 residues long. V shed 5 bases and J 5 bases; nucleotides not matched to a gene: 8. Germline V gene lookup returns CDR1 SEHNR and CDR2 FQNEAQ (reference sequence). Here the CDR3 reads CASSPPGTENEKLFF. The DNA read from the CDR3 is TGTGCCAGCAGCCCTCCGGGGACAGAGAATGAAAAA.

Details on this clone: Coverage ceases 3 residues before the CDR3 finishes, and the germline J gene fills in the end. This chain connects TRBV5-4 to TRBJ1-6; D perhaps matches TRBD1 (6 bases). The CDR3 sequence is 14 residues long. Deletions cut 3 bases from V and 7 bases from J, with 11 bases between. Germline V lookup: CDR1 SGHNT, CDR2 YYREEE (reference sequence). CDR3 loop: CASSSPGQNSPLHF. The covered CDR3 bases are TGTGCCAGCAGCTCCCCGGGACAAAATTCACCC.

In this sample, this clone turned up a few times. The read ends 3 residues before the CDR3 terminus; that terminus is restored from the germline J gene. This rearrangement joins TRBV2 to TRBJ1-1; D remains unclear. V gave up 7 bases and J gave up 0 bases, with 9 bases separating them. There are 13 residues in the CDR3. CDR1 SNHLY and CDR2 FYNNEI come from the germline V gene. The part of the CDR3 DNA that was read is TGTGCCAGCACTGGTTCGGTGAACACTGAA. It yields the protein CASTGSVNTE. The full CDR3 sequence reads CASTGSVNTEAFF. The full variable domain, in which reference TRBV2 and TRBJ1-1 provide the parts outside the CDR3, is EPEVTQTPSHQVTQMGQEVILRCVPISNHLYFYWYRQILGQKVEFLVSFYNNEISEKSEIFDDQFSVERPDGSNFTLKIRSTKLEDSAMYFCASTGSVNTEAFFGQGTRLTVV.